This entry is about one T cell receptor beta chain. The antigen is undetermined. The sample holds other DNA sequences that translate to the same CDR3. Replicate sorted-subset PCRs were loaded with 150 to 250 ng DNA, approximately 31,000 T cell genomes. The protocol was immunoSEQ multiplex PCR, while the TCRdb copy is restricted to in-frame clones and leaves out a portion. This sample has 2,100,000 or so clones; approximately 96% occur once, and the top ten carry more than 0.1%. The source of the sample is a study of shared clonotypes between healthy human individuals. As for the study in general: A couple of women and three men aged 18 to 49 made up the donors. Study-level points and caveats: The study found about 5% of naive CD4 clonotypes shared across a few donors.

V was pared by 7 bases and J by 4 bases, with 7 bases between. From germline, CDR1 is MDHEN and CDR2 SYDVKM. The CDR3 runs to 11 residues. The chain has TRBV28 and TRBJ1-1; D is uncertain. Input material: naive CD4+ T cells sorted from blood. As to subset: CD45RA+ positively selected. This TCR was sampled from a man aged 18 to 29 in good health. CDR3 sequence reads: CASISGTEAFF. CDR3 DNA: TGTGCCAGCATATCGGGCACTGAAGCTTTCTTT.